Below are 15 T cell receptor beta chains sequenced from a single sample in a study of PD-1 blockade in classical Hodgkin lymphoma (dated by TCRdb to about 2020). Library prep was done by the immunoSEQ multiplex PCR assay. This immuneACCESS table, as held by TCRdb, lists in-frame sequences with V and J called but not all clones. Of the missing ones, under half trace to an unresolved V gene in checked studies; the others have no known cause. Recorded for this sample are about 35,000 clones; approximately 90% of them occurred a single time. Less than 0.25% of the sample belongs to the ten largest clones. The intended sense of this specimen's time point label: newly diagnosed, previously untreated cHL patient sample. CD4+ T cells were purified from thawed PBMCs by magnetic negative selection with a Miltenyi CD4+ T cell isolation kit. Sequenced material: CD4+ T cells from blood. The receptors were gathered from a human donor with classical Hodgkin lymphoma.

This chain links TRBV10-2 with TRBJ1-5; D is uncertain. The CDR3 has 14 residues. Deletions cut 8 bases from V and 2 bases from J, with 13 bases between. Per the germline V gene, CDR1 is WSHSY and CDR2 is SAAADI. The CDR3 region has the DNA TGCGCCAGCTCCCGTGGGGTTGGCAATCAGCCCCAGCATTTT. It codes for CASSRGVGNQPQHF.

CDR3 sequence reads: CANQAGGGYEQYF. The CDR3 coding sequence is TGTGCCAACCAGGCCGGGGGCGGCTACGAGCAGTACTTC. This chain joins TRBV28 and TRBJ2-7; D tentatively reads TRBD1 or TRBD2 (6 bases each). V shed 10 bases and J shed 3 bases, with 16 bases lying between them. The CDR3 spans 13 residues. Germline-derived CDR1 and CDR2 are MDHEN and SYDVKM.

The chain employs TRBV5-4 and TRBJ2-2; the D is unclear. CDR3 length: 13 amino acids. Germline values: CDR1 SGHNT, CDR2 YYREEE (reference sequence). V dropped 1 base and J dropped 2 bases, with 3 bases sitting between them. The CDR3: CASSLPNTGELFF. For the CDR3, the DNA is TGTGCCAGCAGCTTGCCCAACACCGGGGAGCTGTTTTTT. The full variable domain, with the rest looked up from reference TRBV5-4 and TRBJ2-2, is ETGVTQSPTHLIKTRGQQVTLRCSSQSGHNTVSWYQQALGQGPQFIFQYYREEENGRGNFPPRFSGLQFPNYSSELNVNALELDDSALYLCASSLPNTGELFFGEGSRLTVL.

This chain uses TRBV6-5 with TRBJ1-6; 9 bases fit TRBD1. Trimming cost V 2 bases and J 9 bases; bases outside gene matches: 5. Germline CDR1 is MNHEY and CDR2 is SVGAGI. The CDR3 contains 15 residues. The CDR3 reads CASSYSRDRVSPLHF. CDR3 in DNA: TGTGCCAGCAGTTACAGCCGGGACAGGGTTTCACCCCTCCACTTT.

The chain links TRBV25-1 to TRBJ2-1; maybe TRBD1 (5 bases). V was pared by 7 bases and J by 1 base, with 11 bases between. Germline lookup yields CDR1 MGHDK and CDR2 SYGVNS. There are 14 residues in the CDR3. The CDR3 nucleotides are TGTGCCAGCATGAAGACAGAGTCCTACAATGAGCAGTTCTTC. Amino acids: CASMKTESYNEQFF.

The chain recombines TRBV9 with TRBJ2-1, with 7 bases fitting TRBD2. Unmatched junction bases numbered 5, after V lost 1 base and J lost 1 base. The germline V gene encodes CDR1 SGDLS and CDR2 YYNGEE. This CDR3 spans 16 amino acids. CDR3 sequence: CASSVRREPSYNEQFF. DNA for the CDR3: TGTGCCAGCAGCGTAAGGCGGGAGCCATCCTACAATGAGCAGTTCTTC.

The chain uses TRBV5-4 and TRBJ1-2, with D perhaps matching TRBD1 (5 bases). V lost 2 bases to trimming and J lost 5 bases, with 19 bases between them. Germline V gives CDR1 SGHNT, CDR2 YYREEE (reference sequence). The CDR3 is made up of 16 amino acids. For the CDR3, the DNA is TGTGCCAGCAGCTTAGTGGCAGGGAAATCGGGTTATGGCTACACCTTC. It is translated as CASSLVAGKSGYGYTF.

CDR3 coding DNA: TGTGCCAGCAGGATGCAACCGAATCAGCCCCAGCATTTT. Amino acid sequence: CASRMQPNQPQHF. The chain uses TRBV28 and TRBJ1-5; unclear D gene. Trimming stripped 6 bases from V and 4 bases from J, with 10 bases between. Germline lookup yields CDR1 MDHEN and CDR2 SYDVKM. The CDR3 consists of 13 residues.

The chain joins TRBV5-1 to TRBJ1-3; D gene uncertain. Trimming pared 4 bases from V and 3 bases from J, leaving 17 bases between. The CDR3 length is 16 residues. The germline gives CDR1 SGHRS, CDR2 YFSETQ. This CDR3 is CASSVGNSIDGNTIYF. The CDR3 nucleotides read TGCGCCAGCAGCGTTGGGAACTCGATTGATGGAAACACCATATATTTT.

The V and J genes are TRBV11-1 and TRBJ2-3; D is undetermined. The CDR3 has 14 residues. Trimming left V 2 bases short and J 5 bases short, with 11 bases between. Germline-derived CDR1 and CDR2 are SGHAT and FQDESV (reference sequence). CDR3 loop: CASSLPYLKDTQYF. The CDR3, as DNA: TGTGCCAGCAGCTTACCATACCTCAAAGATACGCAGTATTTT. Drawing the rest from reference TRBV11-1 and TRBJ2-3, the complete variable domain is EAEVAQSPRYKITEKSQAVAFWCDPISGHATLYWYRQILGQGPELLVQFQDESVVDDSQLPKDRFSAERLKGVDSTLKIQPAELGDSAMYLCASSLPYLKDTQYFGPGTRLTVL.

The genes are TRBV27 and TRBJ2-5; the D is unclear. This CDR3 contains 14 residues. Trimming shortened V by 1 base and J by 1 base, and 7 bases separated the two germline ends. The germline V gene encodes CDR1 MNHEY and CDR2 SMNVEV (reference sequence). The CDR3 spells CASSLWGLQETQYF. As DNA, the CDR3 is TGTGCCAGCAGTTTATGGGGTCTCCAAGAGACCCAGTACTTC.

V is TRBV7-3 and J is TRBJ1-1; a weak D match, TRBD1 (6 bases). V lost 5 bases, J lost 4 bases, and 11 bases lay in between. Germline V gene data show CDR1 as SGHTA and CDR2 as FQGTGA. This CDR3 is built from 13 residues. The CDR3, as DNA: TGTGCCAGCAGCAACAGGGATGGCACTGAAGCTTTCTTT. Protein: CASSNRDGTEAFF.

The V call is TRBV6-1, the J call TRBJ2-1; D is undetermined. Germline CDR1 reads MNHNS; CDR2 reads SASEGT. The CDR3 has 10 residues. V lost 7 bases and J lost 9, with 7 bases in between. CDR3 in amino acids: CASMGAEQFF. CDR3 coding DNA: TGTGCCAGCATGGGTGCTGAGCAGTTCTTC.

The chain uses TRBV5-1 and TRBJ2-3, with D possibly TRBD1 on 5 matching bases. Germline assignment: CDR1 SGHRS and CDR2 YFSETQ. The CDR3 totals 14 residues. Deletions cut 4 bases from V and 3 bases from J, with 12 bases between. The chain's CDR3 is CASSAAGFTDTQYF. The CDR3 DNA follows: TGCGCCAGCAGCGCAGCAGGGTTTACAGATACGCAGTATTTT. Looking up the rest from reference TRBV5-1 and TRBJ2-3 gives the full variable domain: KAGVTQTPRYLIKTRGQQVTLSCSPISGHRSVSWYQQTPGQGLQFLFEYFSETQRNKGNFPGRFSGRQFSNSRSEMNVSTLELGDSALYLCASSAAGFTDTQYFGPGTRLTVL.

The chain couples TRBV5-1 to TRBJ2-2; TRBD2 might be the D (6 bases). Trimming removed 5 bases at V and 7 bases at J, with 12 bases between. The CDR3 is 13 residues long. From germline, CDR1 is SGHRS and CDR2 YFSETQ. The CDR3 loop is CASRAGRDGELFF. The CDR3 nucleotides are TGCGCCAGCAGGGCAGGGCGGGACGGGGAGCTGTTTTTT. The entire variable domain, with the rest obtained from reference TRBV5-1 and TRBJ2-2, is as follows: KAGVTQTPRYLIKTRGQQVTLSCSPISGHRSVSWYQQTPGQGLQFLFEYFSETQRNKGNFPGRFSGRQFSNSRSEMNVSTLELGDSALYLCASRAGRDGELFFGEGSRLTVL.